This is a list of T cell receptor beta chains from one sample in a study of shared clonotypes between healthy human individuals. TCRdb's copy holds only in-frame clones and misses some; the assay was immunoSEQ multiplex PCR. This sample has about 2.3 million clones; approximately 95% occur once, and the top ten carry about 0.39%. The sample taken for sequencing was naive CD4+ T cells from PBMCs. All receptors come from a man aged 18 to 30 in good health. Some clones in this sample may be carry-over from other donors' samples. The CDR3 runs from the conserved cysteine through the conserved F or W. The D gene is left open where the match is weak.

>NA|TRBV5-1|TRBJ1-1
CASSFGPANTEAFF
>NA|TRBV7-3|TRBJ2-1
CASSLITGNEQFF
>TRBD2|TRBV4-1|TRBJ2-5
CASSQGLAGVLQETQYF
>TRBD2|TRBV18|TRBJ2-7
CASSQTSGSSYEQYF
>NA|TRBV13|TRBJ2-4
CASSPPTSGLAKNIQYF
>NA|TRBV28|TRBJ2-2
CASSFRQLTGELFF
>TRBD1|TRBV19|TRBJ1-1
CASSQWTGYLTEVTEAFF
>NA|TRBV19|TRBJ1-5
CASSIVASSNQPQHF
>TRBD1|TRBV6-5|TRBJ2-3
CASSYRRGSDTQYF
>NA|TRBV18|TRBJ2-1
CASSRNREGEQFF
>TRBD1|TRBV7-8|TRBJ2-7
CASSPRTGLYEQYF
>TRBD2|TRBV7-3|TRBJ2-1
CASRALPAAGGSYNEQFF
>NA|TRBV5-5|TRBJ2-7
CASSLVTTSSYEQYF
>NA|TRBV19|TRBJ1-5
CASSIGERPQHF
>TRBD1|TRBV6-1|TRBJ1-2
CASSPEPGQLYGYTF
>TRBD1|TRBV2|TRBJ1-2
CASTATGYGYTF
>NA|TRBV18|TRBJ2-3
CASSPGLGFGDTQYF
>NA|TRBV5-1|TRBJ2-7
CASSLAGPPSYEQYF
>NA|TRBV2|TRBJ2-7
CASSRASYEQYF
>NA|TRBV7-2|TRBJ1-1
CASREWGGGTEAFF
>TRBD2|TRBV5-1|TRBJ2-1
CASRFIAGEDNEQFF
>NA|TRBV5-6|TRBJ1-2
CASSRTAYYGYTF
>TRBD2|TRBV11-2|TRBJ2-7
CASSQGTSGRAYEQYF
>NA|TRBV18|TRBJ2-3
CASSGGPSTDTQYF
>NA|TRBV19|TRBJ2-5
CASSIEGLKTQYF
>NA|TRBV4-2|TRBJ2-3
CASSQDYLRGTQYF
>NA|TRBV4-3|TRBJ1-2
CASSQDDGWDYGYTF
>NA|TRBV7-8|TRBJ2-6
CASRQAGANVLTF
>TRBD1|TRBV28|TRBJ1-1
CASSPWTGSPEAFF
>NA|TRBV20-1|TRBJ2-1
CSAPYGEQFF
>NA|TRBV6-1|TRBJ2-1
CASSEDGRGAYNEQFF
>TRBD1|TRBV5-1|TRBJ2-7
CASSLTTGSTYEQYF
>TRBD1|TRBV4-3|TRBJ2-4
CASSQRGQGAPDIQYF
>NA|TRBV6-4|TRBJ1-2
CASSDSIQGSEDGYTF
>NA|TRBV5-1|TRBJ2-3
CATSSWSPGLDTQYF
>NA|TRBV2|TRBJ2-1
CASSEGGAASFYNEQFF
>NA|TRBV2|TRBJ2-7
CASQDSSYEQYF